Following are 22 T cell receptor beta chains from one sample sequenced in a study of blood T cell repertoires in COVID-19. Measured with immunoSEQ multiplex PCR; TCRdb has only the in-frame clones, and not every one. The sample contains about 87,000 clones, 80% to 90% of which appear only once. Source material: peripheral blood. The receptors stem from a woman of 80 years or more with acute or convalescent COVID-19.

This clone was counted only a few times. This sequence joins TRBV10-1 and TRBJ2-1, with D unresolved. V was trimmed by 3 bases and J by 2 bases, leaving 8 bases between them. CDR3 length: 14 amino acids. The germline V gene has CDR1 WNHNN and CDR2 SYGVQD (reference sequence). CDR3 in DNA: TGCGCCAGCAGTGATGGGCAGCCCTACAATGAGCAGTTCTTC. Translation gives CASSDGQPYNEQFF.

The chain recombines TRBV7-2 with TRBJ2-3; 8 positions agree with TRBD1. The CDR3 loop spans 14 amino acids. V lost 5 bases and J lost 5; bases outside the gene matches: 6. Germline V gene sequence: CDR1 SGHTA, CDR2 FQGNSA. CDR3 sequence (DNA): TGTGCCAGCAGCCCAGGCAGGGGGCAAGATACGCAGTATTTT. Translation gives CASSPGRGQDTQYF.

The chain recombines TRBV6-5 with TRBJ2-7; D remains ambiguous. Trimming took off 6 bases at V and 3 bases at J, with 18 bases between the two ends. Germline V lookup: CDR1 MNHEY, CDR2 SVGAGI. The CDR3 length is 15 residues. As DNA, the CDR3 is TGTGCCAGCAGCCCCCTGGCTAGAAATCTCTACGAGCAGTACTTC. Its protein is CASSPLARNLYEQYF.

V usage is TRBV2 and J usage is TRBJ1-6; 8 bases match TRBD1. Germline V gene data show CDR1 as SNHLY and CDR2 as FYNNEI. This CDR3 is 17 amino acids long. Unmatched junction bases numbered 14, after V lost 8 bases and J lost 5 bases. The CDR3 DNA reads TGTGCCAGCGGGCGGGACAGGTCCCTCGGCAATAATTCACCCCTCCACTTT. This codes for CASGRDRSLGNNSPLHF.

This chain connects TRBV9 to TRBJ2-1; perhaps TRBD2 as D (5 bases). Germline CDR1 reads SGDLS; CDR2 reads YYNGEE. V lost 5 bases and J lost 4, with 19 bases in between. This CDR3 is 16 amino acids long. CDR3 region: CASSPPGFNAYNEQFF. The CDR3 nucleotides are TGTGCCAGCAGTCCTCCGGGGTTCAACGCATACAATGAGCAGTTCTTC.

This chain joins TRBV27 and TRBJ2-2; 8 bases fit TRBD1. Germline trimming cut 3 bases from V and 6 bases from J; bases unmatched to any gene: 3. This CDR3 region has 14 residues. CDR1 MNHEY and CDR2 SMNVEV come from the germline V gene (reference sequence). In DNA form, the CDR3 reads TGTGCCAGCAGTTTTTTACAGGGGGCCGGGGAGCTGTTTTTT. It is translated as CASSFLQGAGELFF.

The chain links TRBV5-1 to TRBJ2-5, with D tentatively TRBD2 (5 bases). This CDR3 comprises 16 residues. CDR1 SGHRS and CDR2 YFSETQ come from the germline V gene. V was shortened by 0 bases and J by 5 bases, with 17 bases between the two germline ends. CDR3 loop: CASSLEVSGGWETQYF. The CDR3 region has the DNA TGCGCCAGCAGCTTGGAAGTCAGCGGAGGTTGGGAGACCCAGTACTTC.

This clone was seen a handful of times. CDR3 sequence: CASSVGLAGINYEQYF. CDR3 DNA sequence: TGTGCCAGTAGTGTCGGACTAGCGGGGATAAACTACGAGCAGTACTTC. The chain combines TRBV19 with TRBJ2-7; 12 bases are shared with TRBD2. Germline V gene data show CDR1 as LNHDA and CDR2 as SQIVND (reference sequence). V was pared by 5 bases and J by 3 bases, with 8 bases of the junction left unmatched. The CDR3 covers 16 residues.

The genes are TRBV5-1 and TRBJ2-7, with 10 bases lining up with TRBD2. Germline trimming cut 4 bases from V and 2 bases from J; bases unmatched to any gene: 3. The CDR3 loop spans 14 amino acids. Germline lookup yields CDR1 SGHRS and CDR2 YFSETQ. The CDR3 nucleotides read TGCGCCAGCAGCAAAGGGACTAGCGCCTACGAGCAGTACTTC. Translation: CASSKGTSAYEQYF.

The chain carries TRBV29-1 and TRBJ2-7; D is possibly TRBD2 (5 bases). Between the trimmed V and J ends, which lost 6 bases and 3 bases, there was a span of 18 bases. The V gene's germline CDR1 is SQVTM and CDR2 ANQGSEA. The CDR3 sequence is 14 residues long. The CDR3 region is CSVQTPRRGYEQYF. In nucleotides, the CDR3 is TGCAGCGTCCAAACACCCCGCCGGGGCTACGAGCAGTACTTC.

V and J are TRBV6-5 and TRBJ2-5, with TRBD1 matching 8 bases. This CDR3 contains 14 residues. Looked up from germline, CDR1 is MNHEY and CDR2 is SVGAGI. V shed 0 bases and J 5 bases; nucleotides not matched to a gene: 2. For the CDR3, the DNA is TGTGCCAGCAGTTACTCGGACAGGGCGGAGACCCAGTACTTC. It yields the protein CASSYSDRAETQYF.

V and J are TRBV14 and TRBJ2-1; D may be TRBD2 (5 bases). V shed 2 bases and J shed 6 bases, with 8 bases lying between them. Germline CDR1 is SGHDN and CDR2 is FVKESK. The CDR3 spans 13 residues. CDR3 sequence: CASSQRRGNEQFF. CDR3 DNA: TGTGCCAGCAGCCAACGACGGGGCAATGAGCAGTTCTTC.

The chain carries TRBV18 and TRBJ1-1; D gene unclear. V was pared by 6 bases and J by 7 bases, with 12 bases between. The CDR3 loop spans 12 amino acids. Germline assignment: CDR1 KGHSH and CDR2 LQKENI. The CDR3 DNA is TGTGCCAGCTCCCAAACCGGGAATGAAGCTTTCTTT. Amino acid sequence: CASSQTGNEAFF.

The rearrangement uses TRBV4-2 and TRBJ1-4; 7 bases align to TRBD1. In germline, CDR1 is LGHNA, CDR2 YNFKEQ. V shed 0 bases, J shed 8 bases, and the junction held 9 bases outside the gene matches. The CDR3 runs 16 residues. The CDR3 reads CASSQEGGSSVEKLFF. The CDR3 DNA is TGTGCCAGCAGCCAAGAAGGGGGCAGTTCGGTCGAAAAACTGTTTTTT.

The chain joins TRBV7-3 to TRBJ2-1; 9 positions agree with TRBD1. Trimming removed 1 base from V and 4 bases from J; junction bases left unmatched: 8. Germline CDR1 SGHTA, CDR2 FQGTGA. The CDR3 runs to 17 residues. CDR3 loop: CASSLKAPGTGYNEQFF. The DNA for the CDR3 is TGTGCCAGCAGCTTAAAAGCCCCCGGGACAGGGTACAATGAGCAGTTCTTC. Full variable domain (rest looked up from reference TRBV7-3 and TRBJ2-1): GAGVSQTPSNKVTEKGKYVELRCDPISGHTALYWYRQSLGQGPEFLIYFQGTGAADDSGLPNDRFFAVRPEGSVSTLKIQRTERGDSAVYLCASSLKAPGTGYNEQFFGPGTRLTVL.

This chain connects TRBV5-4 to TRBJ1-1; D is undetermined. V lost 3 bases to trimming and J lost 5 bases, with 14 bases between them. In germline, CDR1 is SGHNT, CDR2 YYREEE (reference sequence). This CDR3 spans 14 amino acids. The CDR3 protein is CASSSPGRSTEAFF. Written as DNA, the CDR3 is TGTGCCAGCAGCTCGCCGGGGAGGAGTACTGAAGCTTTCTTT.

This rearrangement joins TRBV2 to TRBJ2-5, with D possibly matching TRBD2 (6 bases). In germline, CDR1 is SNHLY, CDR2 FYNNEI. V lost 8 bases and J 5 bases, leaving 24 bases between the germline ends. This CDR3 has 16 residues. CDR3 coding DNA: TGTGCCAGCGCCGGGGGTAGCGGTTTATTCGGGGAGACCCAGTACTTC. It specifies CASAGGSGLFGETQYF.

This clone was recorded once. V usage is TRBV3-1 (or the pseudogene TRBV3-2) and J usage is TRBJ2-7; 10 bases fit TRBD2. The germline CDR1 and CDR2 sequences are LGHDT and YNNKEL (reference sequence). V trimming: 3 bases; J trimming: 2 bases; junction bases outside the gene matches: 4. The CDR3 loop spans 15 amino acids. CDR3 loop: CASSQTSGYTYEQYF. As DNA, the CDR3 is TGTGCCAGCAGCCAGACTAGCGGGTATACCTACGAGCAGTACTTC.

This clone has a single count. The V gene is TRBV27, the J gene TRBJ2-1; 7 bases line up with TRBD2. The germline V gene has CDR1 MNHEY and CDR2 SMNVEV (reference sequence). V lost 2 bases to trimming and J lost 8 bases; unmatched junction nucleotides: 6. The length of the CDR3 is 14 residues. The CDR3 sequence is CASSLRRERDEQFF. CDR3 bases: TGTGCCAGCAGTTTACGGCGGGAGAGGGATGAGCAGTTCTTC.

This clone was recorded only once. The genes are TRBV19 and TRBJ1-2; tentative D call: TRBD1 (6 bases). V was clipped by 4 bases and J by 4 bases, with 10 bases between them. From germline, CDR1 is LNHDA and CDR2 SQIVND (reference sequence). The CDR3 loop spans 13 amino acids. The CDR3 is CASSTLDSYGYTF. The CDR3 DNA follows: TGTGCCAGTAGTACCCTGGACAGCTATGGCTACACCTTC.

This chain uses TRBV5-1 with TRBJ2-3; D perhaps matches TRBD2 (5 bases). Trimming shortened V by 4 bases and J by 3 bases, and 18 bases separated the two germline ends. The CDR3 spans 16 residues. CDR1 is SGHRS, CDR2 YFSETQ, per germline. The chain's CDR3 is CASSPWRAAATDTQYF. CDR3 in DNA: TGCGCCAGCAGCCCGTGGCGGGCGGCGGCGACAGATACGCAGTATTTT.

V and J are TRBV6-6 and TRBJ1-5; 9 bases are a match to TRBD1. There are 16 residues in the CDR3. V lost 5 bases to trimming and J lost 3 bases; unmatched junction nucleotides: 8. Germline V gene data show CDR1 as MNHNY and CDR2 as SVGAGI (reference sequence). The CDR3, as DNA: TGTGCCAGCAGTCGAATGGGGACAGGGTCCAATCAGCCCCAGCATTTT. As protein: CASSRMGTGSNQPQHF.